This T cell receptor beta chain was observed in a study of glioma-infiltrating T cells after dendritic cell vaccination. The repertoire was sequenced with immunoSEQ multiplex PCR; TCRdb's copy has only in-frame clones and lacks some. The table records roughly 83,000 clones, 70% to 90% of them present only once. Between the trimmed V and J ends, which lost 0 bases and 3 bases, there was a span of 12 bases. Germline loops: CDR1 LNHDA, CDR2 SQIVND (reference sequence). The CDR3 consists of 15 residues. The rearrangement joins TRBV19 to TRBJ2-7; tentative D call: TRBD2 (6 bases). This TCR was sampled from a human donor with glioblastoma. Sequenced here: blood, sampled before dendritic cell vaccination. The CDR3 bases are TGTGCCAGTAGTATAGAGACGGGAGTAGGCTACGAGCAGTACTTC. It yields the protein CASSIETGVGYEQYF.